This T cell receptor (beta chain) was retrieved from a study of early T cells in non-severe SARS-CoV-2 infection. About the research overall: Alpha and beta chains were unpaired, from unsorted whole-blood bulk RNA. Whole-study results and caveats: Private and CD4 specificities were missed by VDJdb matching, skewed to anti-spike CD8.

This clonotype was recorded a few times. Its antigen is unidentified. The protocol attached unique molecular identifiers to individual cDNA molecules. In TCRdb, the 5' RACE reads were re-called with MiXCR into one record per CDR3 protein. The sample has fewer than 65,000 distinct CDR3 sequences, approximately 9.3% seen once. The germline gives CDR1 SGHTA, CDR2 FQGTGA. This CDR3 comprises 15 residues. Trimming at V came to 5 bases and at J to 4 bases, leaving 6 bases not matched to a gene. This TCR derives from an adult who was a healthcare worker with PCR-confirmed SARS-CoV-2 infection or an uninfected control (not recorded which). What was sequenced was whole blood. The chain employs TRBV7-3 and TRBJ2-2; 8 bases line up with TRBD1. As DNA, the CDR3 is TGTGCCAGCAGCCCAGGGACAGGTCTCACCGGGGAGCTGTTTTTT. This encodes CASSPGTGLTGELFF.